This note documents a single TCR beta chain sequence. The sample is drawn from a study of blood T cell repertoires in COVID-19. Across the study: In each case, the material was cDNA or gDNA derived from T cells, B-cell-depleted T cells, or PBMCs.

The CDR3 is made up of 13 amino acids. V lost 7 bases and J 4 bases, leaving 10 bases between the germline ends. Germline values: CDR1 WNHNN, CDR2 SYGVQD (reference sequence). Generated by immunoSEQ multiplex PCR, the TCRdb table keeps only in-frame clones and is missing some. The sample comprises under 200,000 clones, 75% to 85% of which are singletons, and about 7% rests with the top ten. This TCR was recovered from a man aged 60 to 75 with acute or convalescent COVID-19. This sequence joins TRBV10-1 and TRBJ2-2, with D possibly matching TRBD2 (6 bases). Input material: peripheral blood. The CDR3 DNA sequence: TGCGCCAGCACCGGGACTCGCACCGGGGAGCTGTTTTTT. It codes for CASTGTRTGELFF.